Sequencing of this T cell receptor beta chain was carried out in a study of response to subunit inactivated influenza vaccine (dated by TCRdb to 2016 to 2019). In the study overall: Deep quantitative T cell receptor repertoire profiling was used in the study to track responses to a trivalent subunit inactivated influenza vaccine. The investigation overall reported the following: It was suggested by the authors that each seasonal influenza vaccination may recruit only a limited number of new T cells.

Ten or more counts support this clonotype. Its antigen target is currently unknown. No much larger clone is present one base from it, and per-base qualities are unavailable. Libraries were constructed by RT-PCR. TCRdb shows the sequencer as Illumina HiSeq 2500. TCRdb reanalyzed the raw reads on its own, using fastp at Q25 for trimming and MiXCR for clone calling, and kept in-frame beta chains. Each entry merges the rows of one CDR3 protein and shows their most common DNA and genes. The sample table lists about 700,000 distinct CDR3 sequences, 14% of them with a count of one. Of the sample, 6.5% to 8.5% falls within the top ten clones. The CDR3 goes from the cysteine to the phenylalanine over 13 residues. Only CDR3 DNA remains: 39 bases, in frame from the first base. At the junction V is shortened by 6 bases and J by 1 base, with 9 bases in between.

The starting material was PBMCs from blood, obtained 14 days before vaccination. The rearrangement joined TRBV12-3 or TRBV12-4 to TRBJ1-1, with a tentative D gene TRBD1 over 5 matching bases. The receptor's source is a man aged 45 to 65 who received an inactivated influenza vaccine. Donor details come from another sample of the same person, matched by shared clones. The CDR3 amino acid sequence is: CASSLTANTEAFF. The sequence in DNA is TGTGCCAGCAGCTTGACAGCGAACACTGAAGCTTTCTTT.